This T cell receptor (beta chain) appears in the sequencing data of a study of blood T cell repertoires in COVID-19. Whole-study context: COVID-19 samples collected from the United States, Italy and Spain covered acute and convalescent phases. Nucleic acid was either cDNA or gDNA, and it came from T cells, B-cell-depleted T cells, or PBMCs.

The table lists this clone with a count of one. Germline CDR1 and CDR2: SNHLY and FYNNEI. V lost 8 bases and J lost 7; bases outside the gene matches: 7. The CDR3 sequence is 13 residues long. Assay: immunoSEQ multiplex PCR; the TCRdb copy retains only in-frame clones and omits some. The data contain about 260,000 clones, approximately 84% of them singletons. The V gene is TRBV2, the J gene TRBJ2-3, with TRBD2 identical over 9 bases. This clonotype was sampled from a woman older than 75 with acute or convalescent COVID-19. The sample was peripheral blood. The CDR3 sequence: CASALAGPNTQYF. The CDR3 region has the DNA TGTGCCAGCGCGCTAGCGGGACCTAATACGCAGTATTTT.